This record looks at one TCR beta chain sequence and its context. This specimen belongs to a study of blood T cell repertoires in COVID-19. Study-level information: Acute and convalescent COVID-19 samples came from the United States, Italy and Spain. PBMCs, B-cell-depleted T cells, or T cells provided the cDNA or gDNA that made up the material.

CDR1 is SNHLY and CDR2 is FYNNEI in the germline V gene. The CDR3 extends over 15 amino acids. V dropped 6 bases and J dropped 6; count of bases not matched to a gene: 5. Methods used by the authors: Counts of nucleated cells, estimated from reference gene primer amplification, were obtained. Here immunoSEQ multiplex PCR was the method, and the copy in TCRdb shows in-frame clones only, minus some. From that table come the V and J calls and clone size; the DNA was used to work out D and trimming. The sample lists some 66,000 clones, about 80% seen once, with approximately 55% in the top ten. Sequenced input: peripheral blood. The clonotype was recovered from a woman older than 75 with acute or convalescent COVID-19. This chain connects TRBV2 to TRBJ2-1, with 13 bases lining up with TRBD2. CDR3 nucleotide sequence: TGTGCCAGCAGCCAGACTAGCGGGAGGTCCAATGAGCAGTTCTTC. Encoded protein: CASSQTSGRSNEQFF.